Below, 13 T cell receptor beta chains from the same sample are listed, as sequenced in a study of radiation and T cells in renal cell carcinoma. Assay: immunoSEQ multiplex PCR; the TCRdb copy retains only in-frame clones and omits some. The table includes just over 95,000 clones, 75% to 90% detected once. Noted time point: baseline pretreatment blood. Indicated treatment: 15 Gy SBRT to primary tumor, nephrectomy 4 weeks later. Specimen: blood, collected from a patient whose treatment included radiotherapy and nephrectomy. The source of these receptors is a man aged 50-60 years with renal cell carcinoma.

With regard to this clone: A read error is possible here, since a much larger clone lies one base away. Additional DNA sequences in this sample encode the identical CDR3. The chain employs TRBV5-1 and TRBJ1-1; weak D call: TRBD1 (5 bases). Germline V gene lookup returns CDR1 SGHRS and CDR2 YFSETQ. The CDR3 runs 13 residues. Deletions cut 1 base from V and 1 base from J, with 5 bases between. The CDR3 reads CASSLTGNTEAFF. The CDR3, as DNA: TGCGCCAGCAGCTTGACAGGGAACACTGAAGCTTTCTTT.

The chain combines TRBV6-6 with TRBJ1-5; possibly TRBD1 for D (5 bases). The CDR3 covers 15 residues. Germline V gene data show CDR1 as MNHNY and CDR2 as SVGAGI (reference sequence). Trimming stripped 2 bases from V and 7 bases from J, with 15 bases between. The CDR3, as DNA: TGTGCCAGCAGTTACGTATCTCAGGGTTGGCAGCCCCAGCATTTT. As protein: CASSYVSQGWQPQHF.

V gene TRBV14 combines with J gene TRBJ2-3, with 9 bases matching TRBD1. Germline V lookup: CDR1 SGHDN, CDR2 FVKESK. The trim removed 1 base at V and 5 bases at J, leaving 1 base unmatched. The CDR3 runs 14 residues. The CDR3 region has the DNA TGTGCCAGCAGCCAAGTGGGACAGGGAGATACGCAGTATTTT. Residues: CASSQVGQGDTQYF.

As concerns this clone: This same CDR3 is encoded by further DNA sequences in the sample. This sequence joins TRBV5-1 and TRBJ2-2; D is unresolved. V was cut by 0 bases and J by 1 base, with 7 bases left in between. Looked up from germline, CDR1 is SGHRS and CDR2 is YFSETQ. The CDR3 consists of 15 residues. The CDR3 coding sequence is TGCGCCAGCAGCTTGGACGGCCTGAACACCGGGGAGCTGTTTTTT. This codes for CASSLDGLNTGELFF. The whole variable domain, filled in from reference TRBV5-1 and TRBJ2-2, reads KAGVTQTPRYLIKTRGQQVTLSCSPISGHRSVSWYQQTPGQGLQFLFEYFSETQRNKGNFPGRFSGRQFSNSRSEMNVSTLELGDSALYLCASSLDGLNTGELFFGEGSRLTVL.

The rearrangement uses TRBV23-1 and TRBJ2-7; 7 positions agree with TRBD2. TRBV23-1 is an ORF, with its function uncertain. V lost 4 bases and J lost 0; bases outside the gene matches: 9. This CDR3 is built from 16 residues. The CDR3 loop is CASSRPGGGSSYEQYF. CDR3 DNA sequence: TGCGCCAGCAGTCGGCCAGGCGGCGGGAGCTCCTACGAGCAGTACTTC.

The chain couples TRBV7-8 to TRBJ2-7, with D possibly TRBD1 on 6 matching bases. The germline gives CDR1 SGHVS, CDR2 FQNEAQ. The CDR3 extends over 14 amino acids. V was cut by 2 bases and J by 2 bases, with 10 bases left in between. CDR3 amino acids: CASSLRQGPYEQYF. CDR3 DNA sequence: TGTGCCAGCAGCTTACGCCAGGGGCCCTACGAGCAGTACTTC.

The chain uses TRBV2 and TRBJ1-4, with 7 positions matching TRBD1. CDR1 is SNHLY and CDR2 is FYNNEI in the germline V gene. Unmatched junction bases numbered 8, after V lost 5 bases and J lost 8 bases. This CDR3 is 14 amino acids long. CDR3 nucleotides: TGTGCCAGCAGTTTTCAGGGGGGGGAGGAAAAACTGTTTTTT. Translation: CASSFQGGEEKLFF.

The CDR3 loop is CASMAWGAGANVLTF. CDR3 DNA sequence: TGTGCCAGCATGGCGTGGGGTGCTGGGGCCAACGTCCTGACTTTC. V and J are TRBV5-8 and TRBJ2-6; no clear D gene. The CDR3 covers 15 residues. The V gene lost 6 bases and the J gene lost 2 bases, with 12 bases spanning the gap. CDR1 and CDR2 from the germline V gene are SGHTS and YDEGEE.

The chain uses TRBV27 and TRBJ1-6; tentative D call: TRBD1 (5 bases). With 9 bases removed from V and 5 bases from J, the gap between germline ends came to 11 bases. The germline CDR1 and CDR2 sequences are MNHEY and SMNVEV (reference sequence). This CDR3 spans 13 amino acids. The CDR3 sequence: CASRRGDNSPLHF. The CDR3 DNA follows: TGTGCCAGTAGGAGGGGTGATAATTCACCCCTCCACTTT.

V gene TRBV5-1 combines with J gene TRBJ1-2; possible D gene TRBD1, 6 bases. The CDR3 is made up of 17 amino acids. Trimming pared 0 bases from V and 0 bases from J, leaving 15 bases between. Germline V gene data show CDR1 as SGHRS and CDR2 as YFSETQ. In DNA, the CDR3 is TGCGCCAGCAGCTTGGGGGTCGGGGGCCGATCTAACTATGGCTACACCTTC. The encoded protein is CASSLGVGGRSNYGYTF.

CDR3 residues: CASSQATGDEQYF. The CDR3 region has the DNA TGTGCCAGCAGCCAAGCGACAGGGGACGAGCAGTACTTC. The rearrangement uses TRBV14 and TRBJ2-7, with 8 bases that match TRBD1. CDR1 and CDR2 (germline): SGHDN, FVKESK. The CDR3 length is 13 residues. The V gene end was trimmed by 1 base and the J gene end by 5 bases; junction bases not matched to a gene: 1.

This clone has a single count. The V call is TRBV4-2, the J call TRBJ1-1; the match to TRBD1 covers 8 bases. The CDR3 spans 14 residues. V lost 3 bases to trimming and J lost 4 bases; unmatched junction nucleotides: 4. CDR1 is LGHNA, CDR2 YNFKEQ, per germline. The CDR3 DNA is TGTGCCAGCAGCCAGACAGGGGATATCACTGAAGCTTTCTTT. This translates into CASSQTGDITEAFF.

This rearrangement joins TRBV7-9 to TRBJ2-7; 9 bases align to TRBD1. Trimming cost V 4 bases and J 9 bases; bases outside gene matches: 13. CDR1 and CDR2 (germline): SEHNR, FQNEAQ (reference sequence). The CDR3 is 15 amino acids. The CDR3 sequence: CASSSLQGASLGQYF. CDR3 nucleotides: TGTGCCAGCAGCTCCCTACAGGGGGCCTCGCTAGGGCAGTACTTC.